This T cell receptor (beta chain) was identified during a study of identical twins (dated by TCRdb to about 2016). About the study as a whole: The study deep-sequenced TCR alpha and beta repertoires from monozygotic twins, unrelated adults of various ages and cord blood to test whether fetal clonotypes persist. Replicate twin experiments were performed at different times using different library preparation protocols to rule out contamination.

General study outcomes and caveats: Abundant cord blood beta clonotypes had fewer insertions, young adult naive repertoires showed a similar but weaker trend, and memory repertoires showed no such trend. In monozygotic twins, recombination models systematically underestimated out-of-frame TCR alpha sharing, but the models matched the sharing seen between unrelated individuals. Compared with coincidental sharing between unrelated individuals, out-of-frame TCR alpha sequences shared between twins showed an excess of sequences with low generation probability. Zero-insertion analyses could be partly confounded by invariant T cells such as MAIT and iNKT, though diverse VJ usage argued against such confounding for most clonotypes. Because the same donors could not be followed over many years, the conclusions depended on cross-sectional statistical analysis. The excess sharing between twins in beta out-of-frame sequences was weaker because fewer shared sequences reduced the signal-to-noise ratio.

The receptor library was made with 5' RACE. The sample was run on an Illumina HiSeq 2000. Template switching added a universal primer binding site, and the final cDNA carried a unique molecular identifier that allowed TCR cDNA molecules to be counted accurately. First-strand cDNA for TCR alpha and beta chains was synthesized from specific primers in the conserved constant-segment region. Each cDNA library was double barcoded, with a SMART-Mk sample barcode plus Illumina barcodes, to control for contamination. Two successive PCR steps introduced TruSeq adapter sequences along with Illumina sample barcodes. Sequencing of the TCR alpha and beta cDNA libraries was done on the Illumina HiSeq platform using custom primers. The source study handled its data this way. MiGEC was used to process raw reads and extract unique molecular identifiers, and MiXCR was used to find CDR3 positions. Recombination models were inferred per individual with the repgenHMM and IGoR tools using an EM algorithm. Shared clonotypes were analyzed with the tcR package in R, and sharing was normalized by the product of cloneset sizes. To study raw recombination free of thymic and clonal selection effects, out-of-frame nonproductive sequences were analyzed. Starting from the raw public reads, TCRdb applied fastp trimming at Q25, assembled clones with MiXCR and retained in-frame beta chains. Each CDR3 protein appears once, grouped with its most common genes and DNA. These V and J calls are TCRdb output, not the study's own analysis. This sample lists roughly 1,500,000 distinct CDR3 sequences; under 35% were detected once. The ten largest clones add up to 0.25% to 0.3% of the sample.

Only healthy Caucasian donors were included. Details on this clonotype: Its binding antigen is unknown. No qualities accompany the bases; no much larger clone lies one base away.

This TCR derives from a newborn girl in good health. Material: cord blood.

The CDR3 region reads CASTRTSGGLIGPLYEQYF. The DNA sequence follows: TGTGCCAGCACCCGAACTAGCGGGGGGCTTATCGGGCCCCTCTACGAGCAGTACTTC. This chain is built from TRBV2 and TRBJ2-7; 12 bases in between match TRBD2. From its cysteine to its phenylalanine, the CDR3 spans 19 amino acids. Solely the CDR3 DNA is kept, with 57 bases framed from the first base. Sequences SNHLY (CDR1) and FYNNEI (CDR2) are obtained from the germline V gene. Ends trimmed: V by 7 bases, J by 3 bases; bases unmatched to a gene: 19.